One and the same sample provided the 18 T cell receptor beta chains below, sequenced in a study of T cells in Graves' hyperthyroidism and ophthalmopathy. Authors of the study amplified TCR beta CDR3 regions from RNA transcripts. HTBI primers were employed in a first-round RT-PCR of the TCR CDR3. TCRdb used MiXCR to reprocess the multiplex PCR reads, holding one entry per CDR3 protein. The data contain about 840,000 distinct CDR3 sequences, 35% to 40% of them singletons. The sequenced material came from blood. Source of these receptors: a man in his late teens or twenties with Graves' hyperthyroidism.

This clonotype was recorded many times. This rearrangement joins TRBV12-3 or TRBV12-4 to TRBJ2-5; D unresolved. With 6 bases removed from V and 5 bases from J, the gap between germline ends came to 7 bases. The CDR3 covers 11 residues. The CDR3 loop is CASSLRETQYF. In nucleotides, the CDR3 is TGTGCCAGCAGCTTACGGGAGACCCAGTACTTC.

This clonotype occurred a few times. V is TRBV29-1 and J is TRBJ2-5; TRBD2 aligns across 14 bases. Germline trimming cut 6 bases from V and 5 bases from J; bases unmatched to any gene: 17. Germline assignment: CDR1 SQVTM and CDR2 ANQGSEA. The CDR3 is 18 residues long. As DNA, the CDR3 is TGCAGCGTGCCCCTTAGACAGTTGGGACTAGCGGGAGAGGAGACCCAGTACTTC. Translated, it gives CSVPLRQLGLAGEETQYF.

At least ten counts were recorded for this clonotype. In nucleotides, the CDR3 is TGTGCCAGTAGTATGTGGAACCAAGAGACCCAGTACTTC. Encoded protein: CASSMWNQETQYF. This chain joins TRBV19 and TRBJ2-5; no definite D call. CDR1 and CDR2 from the germline V gene are LNHDA and SQIVND (reference sequence). The CDR3 length is 13 residues. V was pared by 3 bases and J by 0 bases, with 5 bases between.

This clonotype has only a few counts. The chain carries TRBV12-3 or TRBV12-4 and TRBJ1-2, with D possibly being TRBD1 (6 bases). This CDR3 has 13 residues. Trimming pared 4 bases from V and 3 bases from J, leaving 9 bases between. The DNA of the CDR3 is TGTGCCAGCAGTTCCGGGACATACTATGGCTACACCTTC. Amino acids: CASSSGTYYGYTF.

This chain links TRBV7-9 with TRBJ2-7; possibly TRBD1 for D (6 bases). CDR3 length: 14 amino acids. The V gene lost 5 bases and the J gene lost 4 bases, with 15 bases spanning the gap. The germline CDR1 and CDR2 sequences are SEHNR and FQNEAQ (reference sequence). This CDR3 is CASSLLERGYEQYF. The CDR3 nucleotides read TGTGCCAGCAGCCTCCTCGAGAGGGGGTACGAGCAGTACTTC.

This chain connects TRBV15 to TRBJ2-5, with D perhaps given as TRBD1 or TRBD2 (5 bases each). The germline CDR1 and CDR2 sequences are LNHNV and YYDKDF (reference sequence). The CDR3 loop spans 15 amino acids. V dropped 1 base and J dropped 4 bases, with 13 bases sitting between them. DNA of the CDR3: TGTGCCACCAGCAGAGCAATCGGGACGATAGAGACCCAGTACTTC. This gives the protein CATSRAIGTIETQYF.

This sequence joins TRBV29-1 and TRBJ2-5, with a possible D match to TRBD1 (6 bases). The CDR3 spans 14 residues. Germline CDR1 SQVTM, CDR2 ANQGSEA. Deletions cut 6 bases from V and 1 base from J, with 15 bases between. CDR3 region: CSVKDSSRQETQYF. The CDR3 DNA reads as TGCAGCGTAAAGGACAGCTCCCGCCAAGAGACCCAGTACTTC.

This clonotype has a count of ten or more. V usage is TRBV29-1 and J usage is TRBJ1-4; TRBD1 is a possible D gene (5 bases). With 4 bases removed from V and 0 bases from J, the gap between germline ends came to 9 bases. The CDR3 totals 14 residues. The germline gives CDR1 SQVTM, CDR2 ANQGSEA. DNA for the CDR3: TGCAGCGTTGCCCTAGGGGCAACTAATGAAAAACTGTTTTTT. Residues: CSVALGATNEKLFF.

This clonotype was detected once. A much larger clone sits a single nucleotide away, making a read error possible. This chain uses TRBV7-8 with TRBJ1-2; no reliable D call. The V gene lost 8 bases and the J gene lost 5 bases, with 12 bases spanning the gap. The CDR3 is 12 residues long. The germline gives CDR1 SGHVS, CDR2 FQNEAQ. For the CDR3, the DNA is TGTGCCAGCGGCGAAACCCTTTATGGCTACACCTTC. Its protein is CASGETLYGYTF.

This clonotype came up many times. The genes are TRBV2 and TRBJ2-5; weak D call: TRBD1 (5 bases). This CDR3 is 13 amino acids long. The ends were cut back, 4 bases at V and 1 base at J, with 7 bases in the middle. Germline CDR1 is SNHLY and CDR2 is FYNNEI. The CDR3 nucleotides are TGTGCCAGCAGTGTGACAGCCCAAGAGACCCAGTACTTC. Translation gives CASSVTAQETQYF.

In this sample, this clonotype turned up a few times. The V gene is TRBV20-1, the J gene TRBJ2-7; D gene unclear. The V gene lost 0 bases and the J gene lost 3 bases, with 3 bases spanning the gap. Germline CDR1 and CDR2: DFQATT and SNEGSKA (reference sequence). The CDR3 has 11 amino acids. CDR3: CSARDIYEQYF. The CDR3 bases are TGCAGTGCTAGAGATATCTACGAGCAGTACTTC.

As concerns this clonotype: The junction differs from germline at one of its ends, possibly a read error. This chain uses TRBV15 with TRBJ2-2; the D gene could be TRBD1 or TRBD2 (5 bases each). Germline CDR1 LNHNV, CDR2 YYDKDF (reference sequence). The CDR3 consists of 13 residues. The CDR3 sequence is CATRHEGTGELSW. CDR3 nucleotides: TGTGCCACCAGACACGAGGGGACCGGGGAGCTGTCTTGG.

The sample holds many counts of this clonotype. V is TRBV10-3 and J is TRBJ2-7; the D gene is possibly TRBD1 (5 bases). The CDR3 has 14 residues. The V and J ends lost 0 bases and 4 bases respectively, with 10 bases between them. The germline V gene encodes CDR1 ENHRY and CDR2 SYGVKD. In DNA form, the CDR3 reads TGTGCCATCAGTGAGTCGACAGTCGAGTACGAGCAGTACTTC. It is translated as CAISESTVEYEQYF.

As concerns this clonotype: A junction boundary mismatches the germline segment, possibly from a read error. The chain combines TRBV7-6 with TRBJ2-5; D may match TRBD1 or TRBD2 (6 bases each). Germline CDR1 reads SGHVS; CDR2 reads FNYEAQ. CDR3 size: 13 residues. The CDR3 loop reads CASSPGEAETQYF. For the CDR3, the DNA is TGTGCTAGCAGCCCAGGGGAGGCGGAGACCCAGTACTTC.

The chain employs TRBV6-5 and TRBJ1-6; perhaps TRBD1 as D (6 bases). This CDR3 spans 14 amino acids. Deletions cut 6 bases from V and 9 bases from J, with 15 bases between. Germline values: CDR1 MNHEY, CDR2 SVGAGI. As DNA, the CDR3 is TGTGCCAGCAGCCTACAGGGTTGGGGTTCACCCCTCCACTTT. It codes for CASSLQGWGSPLHF.

The chain is built from TRBV7-3 and TRBJ2-3, with TRBD1 matching over 10 bases. This CDR3 has 15 amino acids. The V and J ends lost 3 bases and 4 bases, in that order; junction bases with no gene match: 4. In germline, CDR1 is SGHTA, CDR2 FQGTGA. The CDR3 loop is CASSFKTGGADTQYF. The CDR3 nucleotides are TGTGCCAGCAGCTTCAAGACAGGGGGCGCAGATACGCAGTATTTT.

This clonotype was seen at least ten times. The J gene is TRBJ2-7, the V gene TRBV2, with D possibly being TRBD1 (6 bases). The germline V gene has CDR1 SNHLY and CDR2 FYNNEI. The CDR3 covers 12 residues. V gave up 4 bases and J gave up 6 bases, with 10 bases separating them. CDR3 coding DNA: TGTGCCAGCAGTGCCGGGACACCCGAGCAGTACTTC. Translated: CASSAGTPEQYF.

The CDR3 sequence is CSVTPRGEETQYF. The CDR3 coding sequence is TGCAGCGTCACCCCCCGGGGTGAGGAGACCCAGTACTTC. The V gene is TRBV29-1, the J gene TRBJ2-5, with D maybe TRBD2 (5 bases). Germline assignment: CDR1 SQVTM and CDR2 ANQGSEA. Trimming took 6 bases from V and 5 from J, leaving 16 bases between them. This CDR3 has 13 amino acids.